This T cell receptor (beta chain) was recovered during a study of cytomegalovirus exposure and HLA in healthy donors. Study as a whole: Counted in an early data release were some 81 million unique TCRs from HLA-typed donors.

As to this clone: No antigen is known for it.

V lost 6 bases and J 3 bases, leaving 18 bases between the germline ends. Germline V gene data show CDR1 as LNHDA and CDR2 as SQIVND (reference sequence). The CDR3 sequence is 16 residues long. The PCR was carried out with 60 Vbeta primers and 13 Jbeta primers. The method was immunoSEQ multiplex PCR; TCRdb's version includes in-frame clones alone and lacks a portion of them. The sample lists about 160,000 clones, 80% seen once, with around 1.3% in the top ten. Study outcomes and limitations: Reportedly, a later analysis found an Asian-associated ancestry cluster had fewer N-insertions than the approximately 670-donor mean.

The sequence came from a woman between 45 and 60 years old in good health and CMV-seronegative. Material: PBMCs. The rearrangement joins TRBV19 to TRBJ1-3; D is possibly TRBD1 (6 bases). The DNA of the CDR3 is TGTGCCAGTAGCACTCAGGGGTTTATTTTTGGAAACACCATATATTTT. Translating it yields CASSTQGFIFGNTIYF.